This record looks at one T cell receptor beta chain sequence and its context. The germline gives CDR1 SGHRS, CDR2 YFSETQ. This CDR3 comprises 15 residues. The germline V and J ends were trimmed by 4 bases and 1 base, with 14 bases remaining between them. This sample is part of a study of blood T cell repertoires in COVID-19. About the research overall: The United States, Italy and Spain provided the acute and convalescent COVID-19 samples. T cells, B-cell-depleted T cells, or PBMCs provided the cDNA or gDNA that served as material.

As processed by the authors: Amplified reference gene primers provided the basis for estimating nucleated cell counts. The repertoire was sequenced with immunoSEQ multiplex PCR; TCRdb's copy has only in-frame clones and lacks some. V, J and clone size are taken as reported in that table, and D and trimming were inferred from the DNA itself. The profile shows some 150,000 clones, almost 90% of them singletons. This chain uses TRBV5-1 with TRBJ1-1; tentative D call: TRBD1 (5 bases). This sequence was found in a human donor in a cohort sampled during active COVID-19. The source material was peripheral blood. This CDR3 reads CASSDGGLPNTEAFF. CDR3 in DNA: TGCGCCAGCAGCGACGGGGGACTCCCGAACACTGAAGCTTTCTTT.